Below are 20 T cell receptor beta chains sequenced from a single sample in a study of blood T cells in healthy people across ages (dated by TCRdb to between 2015 and 2016). Library preparation used 5' RACE. TCRdb shows the sequencer as Illumina HiSeq 2500. The second PCR ran for about 7 to 11 cycles and used a J-beta primer mix along with a sample-barcoded 5' primer. TCRdb handled the public reads itself, with Q25 trimming in fastp and clone calling in MiXCR, and kept productive beta chains. Rows merge per CDR3 protein into single entries with the most common DNA and genes. Here the sample has about a million distinct CDR3 sequences; about 53% occur a single time. The ten largest make up about 22% of the sample. Sequencing input: blood. The receptor source for this set is a woman in her sixties in good health.

This chain joins TRBV20-1 and TRBJ2-1; 7 positions match TRBD2. J gave up 7 bases and V 3 bases, and 9 bases lay outside the gene matches. Germline V gene lookup returns CDR1 DFQATT and CDR2 SNEGSKA (reference sequence). This CDR3 is built from 14 residues. CDR3 DNA sequence: TGCAGTGCTAGGGAAGCGGGAACCCAGAATGAGCAGTTCTTC. Its protein product is CSAREAGTQNEQFF.

The chain has TRBV7-6 and TRBJ2-4; the match to TRBD1 covers 9 bases. V shed 5 bases, J shed 6 bases, and the junction held 11 bases outside the gene matches. Germline V gene data show CDR1 as SGHVS and CDR2 as FNYEAQ. The CDR3 is 16 amino acids. The CDR3 is CASSPIIPDRGNIQYF. The CDR3, as DNA: TGTGCCAGCAGCCCCATAATACCGGACAGGGGAAACATTCAGTACTTC.

The CDR3 region has the DNA TGTGCCAGCTCAACAGGGCGCGTCTACGAGCAGTACTTC. Translating gives CASSTGRVYEQYF. The rearrangement joins TRBV18 to TRBJ2-7; a weak D match, TRBD1 (6 bases). This CDR3 is built from 13 residues. Per the germline V gene, CDR1 is KGHSH and CDR2 is LQKENI. Trimming removed 5 bases from V and 3 bases from J, with 11 bases in between.

J is TRBJ2-1 and V is TRBV20-1; 9 bases map to TRBD2. V was pared by 3 bases and J by 8 bases, with 20 bases of the junction left unmatched. Germline assignment: CDR1 DFQATT and CDR2 SNEGSKA (reference sequence). The CDR3 has 18 amino acids. CDR3 amino acids: CSASSIQRLAAGVDEQFF. CDR3 DNA sequence: TGCAGTGCTAGCTCCATTCAACGACTAGCGGCGGGCGTAGATGAGCAGTTCTTC.

This clonotype was observed a single time. V is TRBV4-1 and J is TRBJ2-7; D is undetermined. V lost 3 bases to trimming and J lost 2 bases, with 29 bases between them. Germline V gene lookup returns CDR1 MGHRA and CDR2 YSYEKL. The CDR3 consists of 20 residues. The CDR3 sequence: CASSHGVSPSRRTQAYEQYF. In DNA form, the CDR3 reads TGCGCCAGCAGCCATGGGGTTAGTCCCTCTCGTCGTACTCAAGCCTACGAGCAGTACTTC.

The chain recombines TRBV29-1 with TRBJ2-1; perhaps TRBD1 as D (6 bases). CDR1 and CDR2 from the germline V gene are SQVTM and ANQGSEA. CDR3 length: 14 residues. V was pared by 5 bases and J by 3 bases, with 14 bases between. The CDR3 spells CSVLDRRYYNEQFF. The CDR3 DNA follows: TGCAGCGTTCTGGACAGAAGGTACTACAATGAGCAGTTCTTC.

This clonotype was detected once. The J gene is TRBJ2-7, the V gene TRBV3-1; TRBD1 matches at 11 bases. Unmatched junction bases numbered 3, after V lost 3 bases and J lost 8 bases. Per germline, CDR1 LGHDT and CDR2 YNNKEL (reference sequence). The CDR3 sequence is 13 residues long. CDR3 residues: CASSHGTGGQQYF. In DNA, the CDR3 is TGTGCCAGCAGCCACGGGACAGGGGGTCAGCAGTACTTC.

This clonotype was recorded a few times. The genes are TRBV10-3 and TRBJ1-5; D perhaps matches TRBD1 (5 bases). Looked up from germline, CDR1 is ENHRY and CDR2 is SYGVKD. The CDR3 has 15 amino acids. V was cut by 2 bases and J by 4 bases, with 12 bases left in between. In DNA, the CDR3 is TGTGCCATCAGTGAGGGGTCGGGGGGGAATCAGCCCCAGCATTTT. The encoded protein is CAISEGSGGNQPQHF.

The chain combines TRBV20-1 with TRBJ1-5; no clear D gene. V dropped 0 bases and J dropped 1 base, with 4 bases sitting between them. This CDR3 is 13 amino acids long. Germline values: CDR1 DFQATT, CDR2 SNEGSKA (reference sequence). Written as DNA, the CDR3 is TGCAGTGCTAGAGAGGTCAGCAATCAGCCCCAGCATTTT. This encodes CSAREVSNQPQHF.

V and J are TRBV12-3 or TRBV12-4 and TRBJ2-5; D is uncertain. The germline V and J ends were trimmed by 4 bases and 3 bases, with 6 bases remaining between them. The CDR3 is 12 residues long. The CDR3 loop is CASSYVEETQYF. Here the CDR3 DNA reads TGTGCCAGCAGTTATGTAGAAGAGACCCAGTACTTC.

This clonotype has a handful of counts. The chain combines TRBV6-6 with TRBJ1-4; D may be TRBD1 (5 bases). V lost 2 bases to trimming and J lost 6 bases, with 10 bases between them. The length of the CDR3 is 14 residues. Per germline, CDR1 MNHNY and CDR2 SVGAGI (reference sequence). CDR3 coding DNA: TGTGCCAGCAGTTACCCCCAGGGTTATGAAAAACTGTTTTTT. It codes for CASSYPQGYEKLFF.

The chain couples TRBV9 to TRBJ1-4; 9 bases align to TRBD1. Per germline, CDR1 SGDLS and CDR2 YYNGEE. The V segment lost 3 bases and the J segment 2 bases; nucleotides outside the gene matches: 5. This CDR3 comprises 16 residues. The CDR3, as DNA: TGTGCCAGCAGCGAACAGGGGGCGCCGACTAATGAAAAACTGTTTTTT. The encoded protein is CASSEQGAPTNEKLFF.

The chain uses TRBV14 and TRBJ2-7, with 8 bases aligning to TRBD1. The trim removed 4 bases at V and 6 bases at J, leaving 8 bases unmatched. Germline values: CDR1 SGHDN, CDR2 FVKESK. The CDR3 is 14 residues long. CDR3 bases: TGTGCCAGCAGCCCCTGGACAGGGATCCTCGAGCAGTACTTC. Translating it yields CASSPWTGILEQYF.

The rearrangement links TRBV6-6 to TRBJ2-5; 9 bases are a match to TRBD2. The germline gives CDR1 MNHNY, CDR2 SVGAGI (reference sequence). The CDR3 runs 15 residues. The ends lost 7 bases at V and 4 bases at J; junction bases unmatched: 10. The CDR3: CASTQTSGGVETQYF. In DNA, the CDR3 is TGTGCCAGCACCCAGACTAGCGGAGGGGTAGAGACCCAGTACTTC.

The chain couples TRBV20-1 to TRBJ2-5; D uncertain. Germline loops: CDR1 DFQATT, CDR2 SNEGSKA (reference sequence). This CDR3 spans 14 amino acids. Trimming left V 6 bases short and J 5 bases short, with 19 bases between. The CDR3 nucleotides are TGCAGTGCGAGACTTACGAGGTATAGGGAGACCCAGTACTTC. The encoded protein is CSARLTRYRETQYF.

The chain couples TRBV7-6 to TRBJ2-3; no definite D call. CDR1 is SGHVS and CDR2 is FNYEAQ in the germline V gene. This CDR3 is 15 amino acids long. Trimming took off 4 bases at V and 2 bases at J, with 13 bases between the two ends. The CDR3 loop is CASSWLPGSTDTQYF. The CDR3 bases are TGTGCCAGCAGCTGGCTACCGGGTTCCACAGATACGCAGTATTTT.

This clonotype was recorded once. This chain links TRBV11-2 with TRBJ1-1; unclear D gene. Germline loops: CDR1 SGHAT, CDR2 FQNNGV. V was trimmed by 3 bases and J by 1 base, leaving 15 bases between them. This CDR3 is built from 16 residues. The chain's CDR3 is CASSFLTRRGNTEAFF. The CDR3 DNA follows: TGTGCCAGCAGCTTTCTGACCCGGCGGGGGAACACTGAAGCTTTCTTT.

This chain connects TRBV5-1 to TRBJ2-3; D is possibly TRBD2 (5 bases). This CDR3 has 15 residues. From germline, CDR1 is SGHRS and CDR2 YFSETQ. Trimming removed 0 bases from V and 2 bases from J, with 10 bases in between. CDR3 in amino acids: CASSLERSFTDTQYF. CDR3 DNA: TGCGCCAGCAGCTTGGAGCGGTCTTTCACAGATACGCAGTATTTT.

The chain couples TRBV27 to TRBJ2-3; D is perhaps TRBD1 or TRBD2 (5 bases each). The germline gives CDR1 MNHEY, CDR2 SMNVEV (reference sequence). There are 17 residues in the CDR3. Trimming removed 7 bases from V and 5 bases from J, with 25 bases in between. CDR3 bases: TGTGCCAGCAACCCCGGACTGGGACCGCTGCGGAAAGATACGCAGTATTTT. This sequence encodes CASNPGLGPLRKDTQYF.

On this clonotype: The junction does not match germline at one end; this may be a read error. The rearrangement links TRBV7-9 to TRBJ1-2, with D possibly TRBD1 on 5 matching bases. The CDR3 is made up of 11 amino acids. Germline lookup yields CDR1 SEHNR and CDR2 FQNEAQ (reference sequence). CDR3 DNA: TGCGTGGGGGGGTCCAACTATGGCTACACCTTC. Translated: CVGGSNYGYTF. The complete variable domain, with remaining parts taken from reference TRBV7-9 and TRBJ1-2, reads DTGVSQNPRHKITKRGQNVTFRCDPISEHNRLYWYRQTLGQGPEFLTYFQNEAQLEKSRLLSDRFSAERPKGSFSTLEIQRTEQGDSAMYLCVGGSNYGYTFGSGTRLTVV.